The 26 T cell receptor beta chains reported below all come from one sample, sequenced in a study of cytomegalovirus exposure and HLA in healthy donors. The PCR contained 60 Vbeta and 13 Jbeta primers. Repertoires were generated with immunoSEQ multiplex PCR, while TCRdb's copy carries only in-frame clones and drops some. The data hold some 92,000 clones, with around 80% observed a single time. Sample: PBMCs. The source is a young man in good health and CMV-seropositive.

This clone was observed a few times. The genes are TRBV18 and TRBJ2-3; 10 bases match TRBD1. Looked up from germline, CDR1 is KGHSH and CDR2 is LQKENI. The V gene end was trimmed by 3 bases and the J gene end by 10 bases; junction bases not matched to a gene: 13. The CDR3 totals 16 residues. The CDR3 nucleotides read TGTGCCAGCTCACCCCTGGACAGGGGGGGTACAGGGGCGCAGTATTTT. Its protein product is CASSPLDRGGTGAQYF. Based on the CDR3 plus reference TRBV18 and TRBJ2-3, the full variable domain is NAGVMQNPRHLVRRRGQEARLRCSPMKGHSHVYWYRQLPEEGLKFMVYLQKENIIDESGMPKERFSAEFPKEGPSILRIQQVVRGDSAAYFCASSPLDRGGTGAQYFGPGTRLTVL.

The rearrangement joins TRBV5-1 to TRBJ2-3, with D uncertain. This CDR3 is 13 amino acids long. The V gene lost 4 bases and the J gene lost 3 bases, with 9 bases spanning the gap. Germline CDR1 SGHRS, CDR2 YFSETQ. The CDR3 spells CASSSLQTDTQYF. DNA for the CDR3: TGCGCCAGCAGCAGCCTACAGACAGATACGCAGTATTTT.

The genes are TRBV6-6 and TRBJ1-2; maybe TRBD1 (6 bases). CDR1 MNHNY and CDR2 SVGAGI come from the germline V gene (reference sequence). V was clipped by 5 bases and J by 3 bases, with 19 bases between them. This CDR3 comprises 16 residues. The chain's CDR3 is CASSAGGASGDYGYTF. The CDR3 region has the DNA TGTGCCAGCAGTGCCGGGGGGGCCTCGGGGGACTATGGCTACACCTTC.

CDR3 loop: CSVEGGQGHGSYYGYTF. In nucleotides, the CDR3 is TGCAGCGTTGAAGGTGGACAGGGCCATGGTTCTTACTATGGCTACACCTTC. This chain joins TRBV29-1 and TRBJ1-2; 8 bases agree with TRBD1. This CDR3 has 17 amino acids. J lost 3 bases, V lost 1 base, and 13 bases had no gene match. The germline CDR1 and CDR2 sequences are SQVTM and ANQGSEA.

The chain has TRBV25-1 and TRBJ1-2; D possibly corresponds to TRBD1 (5 bases). This CDR3 contains 13 residues. Per germline, CDR1 MGHDK and CDR2 SYGVNS. Trimming stripped 3 bases from V and 8 bases from J, with 13 bases between. The CDR3 reads CASSESRVGGYTF. The CDR3 DNA sequence: TGTGCCAGCAGTGAGTCCAGGGTCGGAGGCTACACCTTC.

The chain recombines TRBV6-1 with TRBJ1-5; perhaps TRBD1 as D (5 bases). The CDR3 loop spans 13 amino acids. In germline, CDR1 is MNHNS, CDR2 SASEGT. V was clipped by 6 bases and J by 4 bases, with 10 bases between them. The CDR3 here is CASRVTANQPQHF. CDR3 sequence (DNA): TGTGCCAGCAGAGTGACAGCAAATCAGCCCCAGCATTTT.

This clone was seen more than once but under ten times. The J gene is TRBJ1-5, the V gene TRBV7-8, with 8 bases lining up with TRBD1. The CDR3 has 16 amino acids. The V gene end was trimmed by 0 bases and the J gene end by 4 bases; junction bases not matched to a gene: 5. From germline, CDR1 is SGHVS and CDR2 FQNEAQ. In DNA form, the CDR3 reads TGTGCCAGCAGCTTAGCGACGTGGACAGGGAATCAGCCCCAGCATTTT. It translates to CASSLATWTGNQPQHF. Using reference TRBV7-8 and TRBJ1-5 for the parts outside the CDR3, the full variable domain is GAGVSQSPRYKVAKRGQDVALRCDPISGHVSLFWYQQALGQGPEFLTYFQNEAQLDKSGLPSDRFFAERPEGSVSTLKIQRTQQEDSAVYLCASSLATWTGNQPQHFGDGTRLSIL.

The gene calls are TRBV7-8 and TRBJ2-6; no clear D gene. Trimming took 1 base from V and 4 from J, leaving 5 bases between them. Germline V CDR1 and CDR2: SGHVS, FQNEAQ. The CDR3 loop spans 14 amino acids. CDR3 amino acids: CASSLVSGANVLTF. The DNA of the CDR3 is TGTGCCAGCAGCTTAGTGTCAGGGGCCAACGTCCTGACTTTC.

V is TRBV7-3 and J is TRBJ1-1, with a tentative D call TRBD1 (5 bases). Germline CDR1 and CDR2: SGHTA and FQGTGA. V shed 5 bases and J shed 3 bases, with 13 bases lying between them. CDR3 length equals 14 residues. CDR3 region: CASSSEGTYTEAFF. The CDR3 coding sequence is TGTGCCAGCAGCAGTGAGGGGACTTACACTGAAGCTTTCTTT.

This chain uses TRBV4-1 with TRBJ2-5; D might be TRBD1 (5 bases). Trimming removed 1 base from V and 3 bases from J, with 6 bases in between. This CDR3 contains 13 residues. CDR1 MGHRA and CDR2 YSYEKL come from the germline V gene. In DNA form, the CDR3 reads TGCGCCAGCAGCCAAGCAGGGAAAGAGACCCAGTACTTC. This translates into CASSQAGKETQYF.

This clone was recorded only once. V gene TRBV19 combines with J gene TRBJ2-1; 12 bases align to TRBD1. The ends lost 4 bases at V and 5 bases at J; junction bases unmatched: 3. Germline V gene data show CDR1 as LNHDA and CDR2 as SQIVND (reference sequence). This CDR3 comprises 15 residues. CDR3 coding DNA: TGTGCCAGTAGTAAGGGACAGGGGGCCCACAATGAGCAGTTCTTC. It translates to CASSKGQGAHNEQFF.

This clone turned up a few times. J is TRBJ2-1 and V is TRBV19; D ambiguous. Germline CDR1 is LNHDA and CDR2 is SQIVND (reference sequence). The CDR3 runs to 13 residues. Trimming took 3 bases from V and 4 from J, leaving 7 bases between them. The CDR3 DNA is TGTGCCAGTAGTATGGGCCTATACAATGAGCAGTTCTTC. It yields the protein CASSMGLYNEQFF.

This chain joins TRBV30 and TRBJ1-5, with D possibly matching TRBD1 (5 bases). Deletions cut 2 bases from V and 0 bases from J, with 14 bases between. Germline V CDR1 and CDR2: GTSNPN, SVGIG (reference sequence). The CDR3 runs to 16 residues. For the CDR3, the DNA is TGTGCCTGGAGTATCCAGGGACTTCCTAGCAATCAGCCCCAGCATTTT. This codes for CAWSIQGLPSNQPQHF. The full variable domain, its missing parts supplied by reference TRBV30 and TRBJ1-5, is SQTIHQWPATLVQPVGSPLSLECTVEGTSNPNLYWYRQAAGRGLQLLFYSVGIGQISSEVPQNLSASRPQDRQFILSSKKLLLSDSGFYLCAWSIQGLPSNQPQHFGDGTRLSIL.

CDR3 sequence reads: CASSPGQGWNSPLHF. The CDR3 DNA sequence: TGTGCCAGCTCACCAGGACAGGGATGGAATTCACCCCTCCACTTT. The J gene is TRBJ1-6, the V gene TRBV18, with 8 bases identical to TRBD1. Germline values: CDR1 KGHSH, CDR2 LQKENI. The CDR3 spans 15 residues. V dropped 2 bases and J dropped 7; count of bases not matched to a gene: 4.

This clone was detected once. The CDR3 spells CAEVEGVCTDTQYF. The CDR3 coding sequence is TGTGCCGAGGTAGAGGGAGTATGCACAGATACGCAGTATTTT. This chain joins TRBV12-5 and TRBJ2-3; possible D gene TRBD2, 5 bases. CDR1 LGHNT and CDR2 FRNRAP come from the germline V gene. The length of the CDR3 is 14 residues.

This clone occurred once. V gene TRBV7-9 combines with J gene TRBJ2-5; maybe TRBD1 (7 bases). Trimming took 1 base from V and 3 from J, leaving 15 bases between them. The CDR3 is 16 amino acids. Germline V gene sequence: CDR1 SEHNR, CDR2 FQNEAQ (reference sequence). This CDR3 reads CASSLGPGGSEETQYF. The DNA of the CDR3 is TGTGCCAGCAGCTTAGGTCCAGGGGGGTCCGAAGAGACCCAGTACTTC.

The chain joins TRBV6-1 to TRBJ2-5; D gene uncertain. The V end lost 7 bases, the J end lost 3 bases, and 9 bases lay between the germline ends. The CDR3 sequence is 12 residues long. Germline-derived CDR1 and CDR2 are MNHNS and SASEGT. The CDR3 sequence is CASNRVEETQYF. The CDR3 DNA reads as TGTGCCAGCAACCGGGTCGAAGAGACCCAGTACTTC.

There are many counts of this clone. V is TRBV6-1 and J is TRBJ1-2; possible D gene TRBD1, 5 bases. CDR1 and CDR2 (germline): MNHNS, SASEGT. V lost 5 bases and J 7 bases, leaving 20 bases between the germline ends. The CDR3 extends over 15 amino acids. The CDR3 nucleotides are TGTGCCAGCAGTCAAGGCGGCAGCTCGGGGGGTGGCTACACCTTC. Translated: CASSQGGSSGGGYTF.

V is TRBV28 and J is TRBJ1-2; D is unclear. In germline, CDR1 is MDHEN, CDR2 SYDVKM. V lost 5 bases, J lost 2 bases, and 12 bases lay in between. This CDR3 is built from 14 residues. The CDR3 sequence is CASSTRGVNYGYTF. For the CDR3, the DNA is TGTGCCAGCAGTACCCGAGGTGTGAACTATGGCTACACCTTC.

The chain joins TRBV27 to TRBJ1-6; no firm D call. V lost 3 bases and J lost 0, with 6 bases in between. Germline CDR1 reads MNHEY; CDR2 reads SMNVEV (reference sequence). The CDR3 contains 15 residues. The CDR3 reads CASSFHISYNSPLHF. DNA of the CDR3: TGTGCCAGCAGTTTCCACATCTCCTATAATTCACCCCTCCACTTT.

The chain combines TRBV4-1 with TRBJ2-7; 10 positions agree with TRBD1. Germline V gene lookup returns CDR1 MGHRA and CDR2 YSYEKL. There are 13 residues in the CDR3. V lost 4 bases to trimming and J lost 6 bases; unmatched junction nucleotides: 3. The CDR3 region has the DNA TGCGCCAGCAGCCTGGACAGGGGGGGCGAGCAGTACTTC. It translates to CASSLDRGGEQYF.

The chain links TRBV7-9 to TRBJ1-5, with D uncertain. Germline V gene data show CDR1 as SEHNR and CDR2 as FQNEAQ (reference sequence). Trimming shortened V by 1 base and J by 0 bases, and 19 bases separated the two germline ends. This CDR3 comprises 19 residues. The CDR3 loop reads CASSLVGGPPTLSNQPQHF. The CDR3 nucleotides are TGTGCCAGCAGCTTAGTCGGAGGCCCGCCAACTCTTAGCAATCAGCCCCAGCATTTT. The variable domain in full, with the rest retrieved from reference TRBV7-9 and TRBJ1-5, is DTGVSQNPRHKITKRGQNVTFRCDPISEHNRLYWYRQTLGQGPEFLTYFQNEAQLEKSRLLSDRFSAERPKGSFSTLEIQRTEQGDSAMYLCASSLVGGPPTLSNQPQHFGDGTRLSIL.

The V and J genes are TRBV5-4 and TRBJ1-1; D perhaps matches TRBD1 (5 bases). Germline loops: CDR1 SGHNT, CDR2 YYREEE (reference sequence). The CDR3 runs 14 residues. V was trimmed by 4 bases and J by 1 base, leaving 11 bases between them. Here the CDR3 reads CASSDSTGNTEAFF. In nucleotides, the CDR3 is TGTGCCAGCAGCGATTCCACAGGGAACACTGAAGCTTTCTTT.

The chain employs TRBV28 and TRBJ1-2; 9 nucleotides match TRBD1. V shed 4 bases, J shed 2 bases, and the junction held 8 bases outside the gene matches. Germline CDR1 MDHEN, CDR2 SYDVKM. The CDR3 extends over 16 amino acids. CDR3: CASSSYSGTGNYGYTF. In DNA, the CDR3 is TGTGCCAGCAGTTCCTATTCCGGGACAGGGAACTATGGCTACACCTTC.

This clone showed up just a few times. CDR3 nucleotides: TGTGCCAGCACCTCGGGACAGGCAACAGATACGCAGTATTTT. This sequence encodes CASTSGQATDTQYF. The V and J genes are TRBV6-6 and TRBJ2-3; 8 bases line up with TRBD1. Germline-derived CDR1 and CDR2 are MNHNY and SVGAGI (reference sequence). The CDR3 contains 14 residues. Trimming removed 7 bases from V and 3 bases from J; junction bases left unmatched: 6.

The rearrangement joins TRBV5-6 to TRBJ2-5; the match to TRBD1 covers 10 bases. V trimming: 4 bases; J trimming: 5 bases; junction bases outside the gene matches: 11. The germline gives CDR1 SGHDT, CDR2 YYEEEE. The CDR3 sequence is 16 residues long. The CDR3 DNA sequence: TGTGCCAGCAGCCCCCGCGGGCGGGACAGGGGTGAGACCCAGTACTTC. This encodes CASSPRGRDRGETQYF.